This TCR beta chain was recorded in a study of regulatory T cells in long-lasting Graves disease. Findings of the study overall: Persistent Graves' patients showed less TCR diversity than newly diagnosed patients showed. The small sample size may have reduced accuracy.

This clonotype was seen ten or more times. Its specificity is not known. Construction of the TCR beta libraries employed iRepertoire HTBI primers in conjunction with Arm-PCR of CDR3 regions. TCRdb passed the multiplex PCR reads through MiXCR, listing each CDR3 protein once. The sample has about 530,000 distinct CDR3 sequences; more than 15% are singletons. The time point: newly diagnosed GD, antithyroid drugs for less than 3 months. The TCR library used RNA extracted from PBMCs. Enrollment of patients was through an endocrinology department in Xi'an, China. V lost 7 bases and J 6 bases, leaving 13 bases between the germline ends. Germline assignment: CDR1 MNHNS and CDR2 SASEGT. The CDR3 length is 14 residues. The sample was also reused in another study, on T cells in Graves' hyperthyroidism and ophthalmopathy. That work adds: Most clonotypes expanded in the thyroid (above 0.001) were also present in blood.

This sequence was found in a woman aged 35 to 59 with Graves disease. This chain uses TRBV6-1 with TRBJ1-6; perhaps TRBD1 as D (5 bases). The sequenced sample was peripheral blood mononuclear cells (PBMCs), obtained at new diagnosis, from a patient treated with antithyroid drugs. CDR3: CASKQGPGNSPLHF. The CDR3 DNA sequence: TGTGCCAGCAAGCAGGGTCCGGGTAATTCACCCCTCCACTTT.